Listed here are 24 T cell receptor beta chains from one sample, sequenced in a study of T cell repertoires in cytomegalovirus infection. MiXCR, run by TCRdb on the reads, gives a single entry per CDR3 protein. The sample records around 300,000 distinct CDR3 sequences, over 7.5% being singletons. Sequencing input: PBMCs. The source of these receptors is a human donor in good health (CMV status not recorded). Some clones in this sample may be carry-over from other donors' samples.

This clonotype was observed many times. This chain uses TRBV12-3 or TRBV12-4 with TRBJ1-2, with 7 bases lining up with TRBD1. Trimming took 6 bases from V and 2 from J; bases not matched to a gene: 3. The CDR3 spans 13 residues. This CDR3 reads CASSRGQNYGYTF. The CDR3 DNA is TGTGCCAGCAGCCGGGGACAGAACTATGGCTACACCTTC.

Many counts were recorded for this clonotype. The gene calls are TRBV7-2 and TRBJ2-7; D remains ambiguous. CDR3 length equals 13 residues. The germline V gene encodes CDR1 SGHTA and CDR2 FQGNSA. V lost 5 bases to trimming and J lost 7 bases, with 15 bases between them. This CDR3 is CASSRSAGMEQYF. For the CDR3, the DNA is TGTGCCAGCAGCCGCTCGGCAGGAATGGAGCAGTACTTC.

The table lists this clonotype with a few counts. The chain recombines TRBV7-9 with TRBJ2-1, with D possibly TRBD2 on 5 matching bases. V was pared by 8 bases and J by 2 bases, with 13 bases between. The germline V gene encodes CDR1 SEHNR and CDR2 FQNEAQ (reference sequence). CDR3 length: 14 residues. DNA for the CDR3: TGTGCCAGCCTGGGTAGCGCAGCCTACAATGAGCAGTTCTTC. It codes for CASLGSAAYNEQFF.

This clonotype was seen repeatedly, ten times or more. The chain carries TRBV4-2 and TRBJ1-1; 8 nucleotides align to TRBD1. The junction had 6 bases not matched to a gene; V was cut back by 1 base and J by 2 bases. The CDR3 contains 16 residues. Germline-derived CDR1 and CDR2 are LGHNA and YNFKEQ. This CDR3 is CASSQGLDRGNTEAFF. The DNA for the CDR3 is TGTGCCAGCAGCCAAGGGCTCGACAGGGGAAACACTGAAGCTTTCTTT.

This clonotype came up many times. The V and J genes are TRBV7-3 and TRBJ2-7, with D possibly being TRBD1 (6 bases). Germline V CDR1 and CDR2: SGHTA, FQGTGA. Trimming took off 4 bases at V and 1 base at J, with 14 bases between the two ends. This CDR3 region has 15 residues. The CDR3 DNA is TGTGCCAGCAGCTGGCGGGCAGGGGTGTCCTACGAGCAGTACTTC. Translation: CASSWRAGVSYEQYF. The variable domain in full, with the rest retrieved from reference TRBV7-3 and TRBJ2-7, is GAGVSQTPSNKVTEKGKYVELRCDPISGHTALYWYRQSLGQGPEFLIYFQGTGAADDSGLPNDRFFAVRPEGSVSTLKIQRTERGDSAVYLCASSWRAGVSYEQYFGPGTRLTVT.

Comments on this clonotype: The junction and the germline gene differ at one end; a read error may be behind it. The chain uses TRBV20-1 and TRBJ2-1; D may correspond to TRBD1 or TRBD2 (5 bases each). The CDR3 runs 15 residues. From germline, CDR1 is DFQATT and CDR2 SNEGSKA (reference sequence). This CDR3 is CSAKQSGLSYNERFF. The CDR3, as DNA: TGCAGTGCTAAGCAGTCGGGGCTCTCCTACAATGAGCGGTTCTTC.

The table lists this clonotype with a few counts. The CDR3 loop reads CATERHGVEKLFF. The CDR3 region has the DNA TGTGCCACTGAACGACACGGAGTGGAAAAACTGTTTTTT. The chain carries TRBV5-8 and TRBJ1-4; D gene unclear. Germline values: CDR1 SGHTS, CDR2 YDEGEE. The CDR3 has 13 amino acids. V gave up 9 bases and J gave up 8 bases, with 17 bases separating them.

The V and J genes are TRBV6-6 and TRBJ1-1, with a tentative D call TRBD1 (5 bases). The V and J ends lost 8 bases and 5 bases respectively, with 15 bases between them. The CDR3 spans 13 residues. Germline values: CDR1 MNHNY, CDR2 SVGAGI (reference sequence). CDR3 coding DNA: TGTGCCAGCGGTCCGCAGGGTACGACTGAAGCTTTCTTT. Translated, it gives CASGPQGTTEAFF.

The table lists this clonotype with many counts. The chain joins TRBV7-2 to TRBJ2-3; 10 bases map to TRBD2. CDR1 is SGHTA and CDR2 is FQGNSA in the germline V gene. With 5 bases clipped from V and 6 bases from J, the junction kept 8 bases outside the gene matches. This CDR3 contains 15 residues. The CDR3 DNA follows: TGTGCCAGCAGCCTCAGCGGGGGGGCGATTGATACGCAGTATTTT. Its translation is CASSLSGGAIDTQYF.

This clonotype was counted ten times or more. The rearrangement joins TRBV7-6 to TRBJ2-7, with 10 bases fitting TRBD2. The V and J ends lost 3 bases and 0 bases, in that order; junction bases with no gene match: 5. Per germline, CDR1 SGHVS and CDR2 FNYEAQ. The CDR3 runs to 16 residues. The CDR3 loop reads CASSFGLAERSYEQYF. For the CDR3, the DNA is TGTGCCAGCAGCTTCGGACTAGCGGAGCGCTCCTACGAGCAGTACTTC.

The sample holds many counts of this clonotype. CDR3 sequence (DNA): TGTGCCAGCAGTTTAGCGGGGCAGAACACTGAAGCTTTCTTT. This gives the protein CASSLAGQNTEAFF. The rearrangement links TRBV12-3 or TRBV12-4 to TRBJ1-1; TRBD1 is a possible D gene (5 bases). Trimming stripped 0 bases from V and 1 base from J, with 6 bases between. CDR3 length: 14 amino acids.

This clonotype was seen a single time. The J gene is TRBJ2-7, the V gene TRBV5-3; either TRBD1 or TRBD2 may fit D (6 bases each). TRBV5-3 is an ORF; its function is uncertain. The V gene lost 8 bases and the J gene lost 1 base, with 25 bases spanning the gap. This CDR3 has 17 residues. CDR3 in amino acids: CASSFASQGRRSYEQYF. CDR3 DNA sequence: TGTGCCAGCAGTTTCGCGTCCCAGGGGAGGAGGTCCTACGAGCAGTACTTC.

This clonotype was counted a few times. This sequence joins TRBV20-1 and TRBJ1-3, with a weak D call TRBD1 (5 bases). The CDR3 sequence is 15 residues long. Germline CDR1 reads DFQATT; CDR2 reads SNEGSKA (reference sequence). The germline V and J ends were trimmed by 1 base and 0 bases, with 10 bases remaining between them. The CDR3 DNA reads as TGCAGTGCTAGAGGACAGCCTTACTCTGGAAACACCATATATTTT. Translating gives CSARGQPYSGNTIYF.

This clonotype was seen at least ten times. This chain uses TRBV7-2 with TRBJ2-1, with no clear D. The CDR3 runs 14 residues. Germline lookup yields CDR1 SGHTA and CDR2 FQGNSA. V lost 0 bases to trimming and J lost 6 bases, with 9 bases between them. The CDR3 here is CASSLARYRNEQFF. DNA of the CDR3: TGTGCCAGCAGCTTAGCTCGTTACCGCAATGAGCAGTTCTTC.

This clonotype was recorded a few times. Here the CDR3 DNA reads TGTGCCAGCAGCTTAGGATGGACAGATACGCAGTATTTT. Translation gives CASSLGWTDTQYF. This rearrangement joins TRBV11-1 to TRBJ2-3; D unclear. The CDR3 runs 13 residues. In germline, CDR1 is SGHAT, CDR2 FQDESV (reference sequence). V dropped 1 base and J dropped 3 bases, with 5 bases sitting between them. The full variable domain, completed using reference TRBV11-1 and TRBJ2-3, is EAEVAQSPRYKITEKSQAVAFWCDPISGHATLYWYRQILGQGPELLVQFQDESVVDDSQLPKDRFSAERLKGVDSTLKIQPAELGDSAMYLCASSLGWTDTQYFGPGTRLTVL.

This clonotype was recorded once. The genes are TRBV28 and TRBJ2-7; either TRBD1 or TRBD2 may fit D (5 bases each). Trimming took off 7 bases at V and 6 bases at J, with 16 bases between the two ends. The CDR3 runs 13 residues. Germline-derived CDR1 and CDR2 are MDHEN and SYDVKM. The CDR3, as DNA: TGTGCCAGCACTCCGGGACGGTTTAGCGAGCAGTACTTC. This sequence encodes CASTPGRFSEQYF.

This clonotype was counted many times. The chain carries TRBV6-2 or TRBV6-3 and TRBJ2-3; 10 bases are a match to TRBD2. The ends lost 2 bases at V and 0 bases at J; junction bases unmatched: 5. The CDR3 covers 17 residues. The germline CDR1 and CDR2 sequences are MNHEY and SVGEGT. The CDR3 protein is CASSYNQAGGSTDTQYF. The CDR3, as DNA: TGTGCCAGCAGTTACAATCAAGCGGGAGGGAGCACAGATACGCAGTATTTT.

This clonotype occurred a few times. The genes are TRBV12-3 or TRBV12-4 and TRBJ1-5; tentatively, D is TRBD1 (5 bases). The CDR3 has 13 amino acids. Trimming took 6 bases from V and 7 from J, leaving 13 bases between them. This CDR3 is CASRNSGDQPQHF. In DNA form, the CDR3 reads TGTGCCAGCAGAAACTCGGGGGACCAGCCCCAGCATTTT.

In this sample, this clonotype turned up a few times. The chain couples TRBV19 to TRBJ2-1; D is uncertain. Germline V gives CDR1 LNHDA, CDR2 SQIVND (reference sequence). With 4 bases removed from V and 8 bases from J, the gap between germline ends came to 18 bases. The length of the CDR3 is 15 residues. The CDR3 region is CASSRDSQVGDEQFF. CDR3 in DNA: TGTGCCAGTAGTAGGGATTCACAAGTAGGCGATGAGCAGTTCTTC.

The table lists this clonotype with many counts. The V and J genes are TRBV7-6 and TRBJ2-5, with a possible D match to TRBD2 (5 bases). V was cut by 8 bases and J by 4 bases, with 11 bases left in between. The CDR3 is 12 amino acids. Germline V gene data show CDR1 as SGHVS and CDR2 as FNYEAQ. This CDR3 reads CASSRAGETQYF. The CDR3 DNA reads as TGTGCCAGCTCGCGGGCTGGAGAGACCCAGTACTTC. The full variable domain, its missing parts supplied by reference TRBV7-6 and TRBJ2-5, is GAGVSQSPRYKVTKRGQDVALRCDPISGHVSLYWYRQALGQGPEFLTYFNYEAQQDKSGLPNDRFSAERPEGSISTLTIQRTEQRDSAMYRCASSRAGETQYFGPGTRLLVL.

The chain employs TRBV6-1 and TRBJ2-7; D call uncertain. V was trimmed by 0 bases and J by 7 bases, leaving 16 bases between them. The germline CDR1 and CDR2 sequences are MNHNS and SASEGT. The CDR3 length is 15 residues. The CDR3 DNA reads TGTGCCAGCAGTGAAGCATTGGGATACCTACGAGAGCAGTACTTC. It specifies CASSEALGYLREQYF.

This clonotype was counted many times. The chain joins TRBV6-5 to TRBJ2-1; no clear D. Germline V gene data show CDR1 as MNHEY and CDR2 as SVGAGI. The germline V and J ends were trimmed by 4 bases and 7 bases, with 8 bases remaining between them. The CDR3 runs to 12 residues. CDR3 DNA sequence: TGTGCCAGCAGTTTTTCGACTAATGAGCAGTTCTTC. Residues: CASSFSTNEQFF.

The chain employs TRBV7-3 and TRBJ2-7; D possibly matches TRBD1 or TRBD2 (5 bases each). The germline V gene has CDR1 SGHTA and CDR2 FQGTGA. This CDR3 region has 14 residues. V dropped 8 bases and J dropped 2 bases, with 16 bases sitting between them. CDR3 protein: CASSRGAYPYEQYF. The CDR3 nucleotides are TGTGCCAGCTCACGGGGCGCCTACCCCTACGAGCAGTACTTC.

This clonotype was recorded many times. The chain is built from TRBV19 and TRBJ2-1; possibly TRBD2 for D (6 bases). V lost 7 bases to trimming and J lost 5 bases, with 15 bases between them. Germline V CDR1 and CDR2: LNHDA, SQIVND (reference sequence). The CDR3 is 14 residues long. The CDR3 nucleotides read TGTGCCAGTAAAAGGCGGGACTTAGACAATGAGCAGTTCTTC. The encoded protein is CASKRRDLDNEQFF.